This TCR beta chain is drawn from a study of blood T cell repertoires in COVID-19. Original handling: The assay estimated nucleated cells by amplifying reference gene primers. Generated by immunoSEQ multiplex PCR, the TCRdb table keeps only in-frame clones and is missing some. The V and J calls and clone size were taken over from that table, and D and trimming were inferred from the DNA. This table holds 200,000 to 250,000 clones, 80% to 85% found once. After removal of 4 bases from V and 6 bases from J, the junction contained 4 bases not matched to a gene. This CDR3 comprises 13 residues. Germline V gene sequence: CDR1 KGHSH, CDR2 LQKENI. Enrolled through a virtual design, the participants were between about 18 and 100 years of age and came from 24 US areas. Participants reported their clinical history, and cohort assignment relied on those reports.

The V call is TRBV18, the J call TRBJ2-7; 9 bases fit TRBD1. Sequences were obtained from PBMCs or T cells enriched from blood (not recorded which). The receptor was isolated from a woman between 45 and 60 years old with acute COVID-19. CDR3 loop: CASSRDRVSEQYF. The CDR3 coding sequence is TGTGCCAGCTCACGGGACAGGGTCTCCGAGCAGTACTTC.